These T cell receptor beta chains were read from a single sample in a study of human T cells and chemical hapten exposure. TCRdb reanalysed the RACE reads using MiXCR and keeps one entry per CDR3 protein. The repertoire consists of 240,000 or so distinct CDR3 sequences, with approximately 8.4% occurring once and the leading ten covering 2% to 2.5%. Sequencing was performed on whole blood, taken in connection with sensitization to the hapten diphenylcyclopropenone (DPC). The source of these receptors is a woman between 35 and 50 years old with alopecia areata. Some clones in this sample may be carry-over from other donors' samples. CDR3s include the opening cysteine and the closing phenylalanine or tryptophan. The order of the fields is CDR3 length, D gene, clone size, V gene, J gene, CDR3 DNA, CDR3 protein. A D gene is named only where the DNA matches it firmly. Clone size is shown for a subset of rows, as once, few, many or a class of expanded clone.

CDR3 length: 15; D gene: TRBD1; clone size: NA; V gene: TRBV28; J gene: TRBJ1-1; CDR3 DNA: TGTGCCAGCAGTTTGGGGACAGGGGTGAACACTGAAGCTTTCTTT; CDR3 protein: CASSLGTGVNTEAFF
CDR3 length: 14; D gene: TRBD1; clone size: NA; V gene: TRBV6-2/TRBV6-3; J gene: TRBJ2-7; CDR3 DNA: TGTGCCAGCAGTATAGGACAGGAGAGTTCCGAGCAGTACTTC; CDR3 protein: CASSIGQESSEQYF
CDR3 length: 12; D gene: NA; clone size: NA; V gene: TRBV28; J gene: TRBJ2-7; CDR3 DNA: TGTGCCAGCAGTTTATTAGGCCTTGAGCAGTACTTC; CDR3 protein: CASSLLGLEQYF
CDR3 length: 15; D gene: TRBD1; clone size: NA; V gene: TRBV3-1; J gene: TRBJ1-1; CDR3 DNA: TGTGCCAGCAGCTCCTCGACAGGGATCGGCACTGAAGCTTTCTTT; CDR3 protein: CASSSSTGIGTEAFF
CDR3 length: 15; D gene: NA; clone size: NA; V gene: TRBV28; J gene: TRBJ2-2; CDR3 DNA: TGTGCCAGTTCCTCTGGGGCGGGACGTAACGGGGAGCTGTTTTTT; CDR3 protein: CASSSGAGRNGELFF
CDR3 length: 14; D gene: NA; clone size: few; V gene: TRBV12-3/TRBV12-4; J gene: TRBJ1-5; CDR3 DNA: TGTGCCAGCAGTTCAGGATCCAGCAATCAGCCCCAGCATTTT; CDR3 protein: CASSSGSSNQPQHF
CDR3 length: 16; D gene: TRBD1; clone size: few; V gene: TRBV5-1; J gene: TRBJ2-3; CDR3 DNA: TGCGCCAGCAGCTTGGCCGGGACAGGGAGCACAGATACGCAGTATTTT; CDR3 protein: CASSLAGTGSTDTQYF
CDR3 length: 14; D gene: NA; clone size: NA; V gene: TRBV4-2; J gene: TRBJ1-2; CDR3 DNA: TGTGCCAGCAGCCAAGATACTGGGAACTATGGCTACACCTTC; CDR3 protein: CASSQDTGNYGYTF
CDR3 length: 17; D gene: TRBD2; clone size: few; V gene: TRBV7-9; J gene: TRBJ2-5; CDR3 DNA: TGTGCCAGCAGCCAGACCCCTCTAGCGGGACCGAAGGAGACCCAGTACTTC; CDR3 protein: CASSQTPLAGPKETQYF
CDR3 length: 15; D gene: NA; clone size: NA; V gene: TRBV28; J gene: TRBJ2-7; CDR3 DNA: TGTGCCAGCAGTTTGGGTCAGGGCCCCCCCTGGGAGCAGTACTTC; CDR3 protein: CASSLGQGPPWEQYF
CDR3 length: 11; D gene: NA; clone size: few; V gene: TRBV12-3/TRBV12-4; J gene: TRBJ2-1; CDR3 DNA: TGTGCCAGCAGCCGCCGGAATGAGCAGTTCTTC; CDR3 protein: CASSRRNEQFF
CDR3 length: 12; D gene: NA; clone size: few; V gene: TRBV29-1; J gene: TRBJ2-7; CDR3 DNA: TGCAGCGTTGGCCGGGGATCCTACGAGCAGTACTTC; CDR3 protein: CSVGRGSYEQYF
CDR3 length: 13; D gene: NA; clone size: few; V gene: TRBV11-2; J gene: TRBJ2-3; CDR3 DNA: TGTGCCAGCAGCTTAGACTCACCGGATACGCAGTATTTT; CDR3 protein: CASSLDSPDTQYF
CDR3 length: 14; D gene: NA; clone size: NA; V gene: TRBV7-2; J gene: TRBJ2-1; CDR3 DNA: TGTGCCAGCAGCTTACCGACAGGAGTCTATGAGCAGTTCTTC; CDR3 protein: CASSLPTGVYEQFF
CDR3 length: 18; D gene: TRBD2; clone size: few; V gene: TRBV11-3; J gene: TRBJ2-2; CDR3 DNA: TGTGCCAGCAGCCCCGGACTAGCGGGAGAGGGTCACACCGGGGAGCTGTTTTTT; CDR3 protein: CASSPGLAGEGHTGELFF
CDR3 length: 16; D gene: NA; clone size: many; V gene: TRBV21-1; J gene: TRBJ2-7; CDR3 DNA: TGTGCCAGCAGCAAAGAAGTAGCGGGCGGCTTCTACGAGCAGTACTTC; CDR3 protein: CASSKEVAGGFYEQYF
CDR3 length: 14; D gene: NA; clone size: NA; V gene: TRBV9; J gene: TRBJ1-1; CDR3 DNA: TGTGCCAGCAGCCCGACAGGAATGAACACTGAAGCTTTCTTT; CDR3 protein: CASSPTGMNTEAFF
CDR3 length: 15; D gene: TRBD1; clone size: NA; V gene: TRBV12-3/TRBV12-4; J gene: TRBJ2-3; CDR3 DNA: TGTGCCAGCAGTTTTCGGACAGGTAGCACAGATACGCAGTATTTT; CDR3 protein: CASSFRTGSTDTQYF
CDR3 length: 13; D gene: NA; clone size: NA; V gene: TRBV6-5; J gene: TRBJ1-5; CDR3 DNA: TGTGCCAGCAGGGGTTCGGCCCATCAGCCCCAGCATTTT; CDR3 protein: CASRGSAHQPQHF